The next 24 T cell receptor beta chains were all read from a single sample in a study of identical twins. TCRdb reprocessed the 5' RACE reads via MiXCR and lists one record per CDR3 protein. This sample carries hundreds of thousands of distinct CDR3 sequences, 10% to 15% of them seen once, and the ten largest clones take just over 7%. This same sample was also part of a study on yellow fever vaccine responses in identical twins.

Material for sequencing was CD8+ T cells sorted from blood. These TCRs come from a woman aged 18-29 years in good health.

This chain joins TRBV6-4 and TRBJ2-1; 10 bases align to TRBD2. J gave up 11 bases and V 3 bases, and 10 bases lay outside the gene matches. The CDR3 length is 15 residues. CDR1 and CDR2 from the germline V gene are MRHNA and SNTAGT. CDR3 in DNA: TGTGCCAGCAGTGAAGGGTCTAGCGGGAGTGGGCAGCAGTTCTTC. Translated: CASSEGSSGSGQQFF.

In this sample, this clonotype turned up many times. The V and J genes are TRBV12-3 or TRBV12-4 and TRBJ2-1, with TRBD2 matching 9 bases. CDR3 size: 15 residues. J lost 2 bases, V lost 2 bases, and 1 base had no gene match. DNA for the CDR3: TGTGCCAGCAGTTTACTAGCGGGACCCTACAATGAGCAGTTCTTC. This codes for CASSLLAGPYNEQFF.

The genes are TRBV12-3 or TRBV12-4 and TRBJ2-5; D is undetermined. This CDR3 contains 11 residues. V gave up 6 bases and J gave up 5 bases, with 7 bases separating them. The CDR3 DNA is TGTGCCAGCAGCCACTTGGAGACCCAGTACTTC. Amino acid sequence: CASSHLETQYF.

V gene TRBV20-1 combines with J gene TRBJ2-7; 8 bases align to TRBD2. The CDR3 consists of 14 residues. Germline V CDR1 and CDR2: DFQATT, SNEGSKA (reference sequence). V lost 1 base, J lost 2 bases, and 4 bases stayed unmatched. The CDR3 DNA sequence: TGCAGTGCTAGAGTTACTAGCGGAACCTACGAGCAGTACTTC. It codes for CSARVTSGTYEQYF.

Written as DNA, the CDR3 is TGCAGTGCTAGAGACGGGGAGGGTTCCGGGAATCAGCCCCAGCATTTT. It encodes CSARDGEGSGNQPQHF. The chain has TRBV20-1 and TRBJ1-5; no reliable D call. The ends were cut back, 0 bases at V and 4 bases at J, with 16 bases in the middle. CDR3 length: 16 residues. Looked up from germline, CDR1 is DFQATT and CDR2 is SNEGSKA (reference sequence).

This clonotype has only a few counts. This chain connects TRBV3-1 to TRBJ2-1; D is unclear. Germline CDR1 reads LGHDT; CDR2 reads YNNKEL (reference sequence). The CDR3 runs 13 residues. Trimming stripped 0 bases from V and 9 bases from J, with 9 bases between. The CDR3 DNA is TGTGCCAGCAGCCAAGACCGGGCCGGTGAGCAGTTCTTC. This codes for CASSQDRAGEQFF.

The chain joins TRBV7-9 to TRBJ2-2; TRBD2 agrees at 9 bases. Germline V gene data show CDR1 as SEHNR and CDR2 as FQNEAQ (reference sequence). After removal of 6 bases from V and 5 bases from J, the junction contained 4 bases not matched to a gene. The CDR3 sequence is 14 residues long. The CDR3 sequence: CASRTSGITGELFF. The CDR3 DNA follows: TGTGCCAGCAGGACTAGCGGAATAACCGGGGAGCTGTTTTTT.

This chain connects TRBV27 to TRBJ2-1, with D hard to call. Germline V gene sequence: CDR1 MNHEY, CDR2 SMNVEV (reference sequence). V was cut by 10 bases and J by 12 bases, with 28 bases left in between. This CDR3 contains 15 residues. CDR3 nucleotide sequence: TGTGCCACCCTCGACCTGGGATCGGGTGAGGTTCGGCAGTTCTTC. Residues: CATLDLGSGEVRQFF.

The V and J genes are TRBV28 and TRBJ2-1, with 10 bases matching TRBD1. CDR3 length: 16 amino acids. Germline assignment: CDR1 MDHEN and CDR2 SYDVKM. The V segment lost 4 bases and the J segment 9 bases; nucleotides outside the gene matches: 12. The CDR3, as DNA: TGTGCCAGCAGTTCTGGCGGGACAGGGGTCCAGATTGAGCAGTTCTTC. Protein product: CASSSGGTGVQIEQFF. Full variable domain (remainder filled in from reference TRBV28 and TRBJ2-1): DVKVTQSSRYLVKRTGEKVFLECVQDMDHENMFWYRQDPGLGLRLIYFSYDVKMKEKGDIPEGYSVSREKKERFSLILESASTNQTSMYLCASSSGGTGVQIEQFFGPGTRLTVL.

This clonotype was detected ten times or more. This rearrangement joins TRBV20-1 to TRBJ1-5; TRBD1 is a possible D gene (6 bases). This CDR3 is 15 amino acids long. Trimming shortened V by 0 bases and J by 4 bases, and 13 bases separated the two germline ends. Per the germline V gene, CDR1 is DFQATT and CDR2 is SNEGSKA (reference sequence). The CDR3 spells CSARELDSPNQPQHF. DNA for the CDR3: TGCAGTGCTAGAGAACTGGACAGTCCAAATCAGCCCCAGCATTTT.

This chain links TRBV12-3 or TRBV12-4 with TRBJ2-3, with 7 positions matching TRBD2. After removal of 1 base from V and 6 bases from J, the junction contained 4 bases not matched to a gene. This CDR3 is built from 14 residues. Here the CDR3 DNA reads TGTGCCAGCAGTTTAGGCGGGACTAAGGATACGCAGTATTTT. Amino acids: CASSLGGTKDTQYF.

In this sample, this clonotype turned up a few times. The chain employs TRBV2 and TRBJ1-1, with unresolved D. V lost 8 bases and J 6 bases, leaving 16 bases between the germline ends. The CDR3 runs to 13 residues. Germline V gives CDR1 SNHLY, CDR2 FYNNEI. CDR3 sequence reads: CASSIIGVPEAFF. In DNA, the CDR3 is TGTGCCAGCTCTATCATAGGAGTTCCTGAAGCTTTCTTT. The full variable domain, its missing parts supplied by reference TRBV2 and TRBJ1-1, is EPEVTQTPSHQVTQMGQEVILRCVPISNHLYFYWYRQILGQKVEFLVSFYNNEISEKSEIFDDQFSVERPDGSNFTLKIRSTKLEDSAMYFCASSIIGVPEAFFGQGTRLTVV.

The chain carries TRBV5-6 and TRBJ2-1, with D perhaps given as TRBD1 or TRBD2 (5 bases each). The CDR3 loop spans 15 amino acids. Germline V CDR1 and CDR2: SGHDT, YYEEEE. With 0 bases removed from V and 8 bases from J, the gap between germline ends came to 15 bases. The chain's CDR3 is CASSLELRGSDEQFF. For the CDR3, the DNA is TGTGCCAGCAGCTTGGAACTGAGGGGTTCGGATGAGCAGTTCTTC.

This clonotype was counted only a few times. This chain links TRBV7-7 with TRBJ2-7; 12 bases agree with TRBD2. In germline, CDR1 is SSHAT, CDR2 FNYEAQ (reference sequence). The length of the CDR3 is 19 residues. With 1 base clipped from V and 0 bases from J, the junction kept 10 bases outside the gene matches. The CDR3 reads CASSLGASGRANISYEQYF. The CDR3 nucleotides are TGTGCCAGCAGCTTAGGGGCTAGCGGGAGGGCCAACATCTCCTACGAGCAGTACTTC.

This clonotype was detected a few times. The J gene is TRBJ2-7, the V gene TRBV27, with D unresolved. The CDR3 is 17 residues long. Germline CDR1 is MNHEY and CDR2 is SMNVEV (reference sequence). Trimming left V 0 bases short and J 3 bases short, with 18 bases between. This CDR3 reads CASSLSIRAGDNYEQYF. CDR3 bases: TGTGCCAGCAGTTTATCGATAAGGGCAGGCGACAACTACGAGCAGTACTTC.

This clonotype came up many times. The CDR3 protein is CASSIGLAGRDNEQFF. Written as DNA, the CDR3 is TGTGCCAGCAGCATCGGACTAGCGGGAAGAGACAATGAGCAGTTCTTC. This rearrangement joins TRBV9 to TRBJ2-1, with 12 bases matching TRBD2. The V and J ends lost 4 bases and 5 bases, in that order; junction bases with no gene match: 7. The CDR3 extends over 16 amino acids. Germline-derived CDR1 and CDR2 are SGDLS and YYNGEE. Supplemented by reference TRBV9 and TRBJ2-1, the full variable domain reads DSGVTQTPKHLITATGQRVTLRCSPRSGDLSVYWYQQSLDQGLQFLIQYYNGEERAKGNILERFSAQQFPDLHSELNLSSLELGDSALYFCASSIGLAGRDNEQFFGPGTRLTVL.

The table lists this clonotype with a few counts. V usage is TRBV28 and J usage is TRBJ2-7, with a possible D match to TRBD1 (5 bases). Germline-derived CDR1 and CDR2 are MDHEN and SYDVKM. Trimming took 1 base from V and 6 from J, leaving 10 bases between them. The CDR3 extends over 13 amino acids. CDR3 loop: CASSLLQVGEQYF. CDR3 DNA: TGTGCCAGCAGTTTATTACAGGTGGGCGAGCAGTACTTC.

This clonotype was seen a handful of times. The chain carries TRBV29-1 and TRBJ2-1; 15 nucleotides agree with TRBD2. CDR3 length equals 18 residues. Trimming took 6 bases from V and 0 from J; bases not matched to a gene: 9. Germline CDR1 is SQVTM and CDR2 is ANQGSEA. This CDR3 is CSVSGTSGRRASYNEQFF. The CDR3 bases are TGCAGCGTATCCGGGACTAGCGGGAGGAGGGCCTCCTACAATGAGCAGTTCTTC.

The chain couples TRBV2 to TRBJ2-7, with unresolved D. V dropped 6 bases and J dropped 5 bases, with 11 bases sitting between them. This CDR3 is 12 amino acids long. Germline CDR1 is SNHLY and CDR2 is FYNNEI. DNA for the CDR3: TGTGCCAGCAGAGGGTCGATCGACGAGCAGTACTTC. This gives the protein CASRGSIDEQYF.

This clonotype has just a few counts. This chain connects TRBV27 to TRBJ1-1; 11 positions match TRBD1. Germline CDR1 reads MNHEY; CDR2 reads SMNVEV (reference sequence). The CDR3 consists of 16 residues. After removal of 6 bases from V and 5 bases from J, the junction contained 11 bases not matched to a gene. CDR3 sequence (DNA): TGTGCCAGCAGACCCGGGACAGGGGGAGGAAGGACTGAAGCTTTCTTT. Its translation: CASRPGTGGGRTEAFF.

The chain joins TRBV7-8 to TRBJ2-2; D uncertain. Trimming took 4 bases from V and 8 from J, leaving 11 bases between them. The CDR3 length is 13 residues. From germline, CDR1 is SGHVS and CDR2 FQNEAQ. The CDR3 DNA is TGTGCCAGCAGCTACGCAACCCCGGGGGAGCTGTTTTTT. Amino acid sequence: CASSYATPGELFF.

The gene calls are TRBV6-2 or TRBV6-3 and TRBJ2-5, with D uncertain. The CDR3 is 14 residues long. V gave up 2 bases and J gave up 2 bases, with 9 bases separating them. CDR1 and CDR2 from the germline V gene are MNHEY and SVGEGT. This CDR3 is CASSYEARQETQYF. CDR3 nucleotides: TGTGCCAGCAGTTACGAGGCTCGGCAAGAGACCCAGTACTTC.

The CDR3 sequence is CASSEQGIQETQYF. For the CDR3, the DNA is TGTGCCAGCAGCGAACAGGGCATCCAGGAGACCCAGTACTTC. The chain is built from TRBV9 and TRBJ2-5; a weak D match, TRBD1 (6 bases). Germline values: CDR1 SGDLS, CDR2 YYNGEE. V was cut by 3 bases and J by 5 bases, with 14 bases left in between. CDR3 length equals 14 residues.

The rearrangement links TRBV5-6 to TRBJ2-2, with D maybe TRBD1 (5 bases). This CDR3 spans 14 amino acids. Deletions cut 2 bases from V and 6 bases from J, with 11 bases between. The germline gives CDR1 SGHDT, CDR2 YYEEEE. The CDR3 region has the DNA TGTGCCAGCAGCTTTGGTCAGGGTCCCGGGGAGCTGTTTTTT. Encoded protein: CASSFGQGPGELFF.